This T cell receptor (beta chain) appears in the sequencing data of a study of CD8+ T cells in alopecia areata. Study-wide context: Tofacitinib lasted 6 to 18 months, then 6 months off drug.

Sequencing used cDNA as its template, made by extracting RNA and reverse transcribing it. This table comes from immunoSEQ multiplex PCR, and its TCRdb copy is limited to in-frame clones, with some not included. The table includes 200,000 to 250,000 clones, 50% to 60% detected once. This CDR3 has 13 residues. V was shortened by 5 bases and J by 0 bases, with 4 bases between the two germline ends. CDR1 is MNHNY and CDR2 is SVGAGI in the germline V gene (reference sequence). As to treatment: oral pan-JAK inhibitor, 5-10 mg twice daily. Sampling of alopecia areata patients yielded lesional scalp punch biopsies as well as peripheral blood.

The V gene is TRBV6-6, the J gene TRBJ2-2; D is unresolved. The specimen comprised CD4+ T cells sorted from blood, sampled at week 4, from a patient treated with tofacitinib. The source is a human donor with alopecia areata. The CDR3 loop is CASSGANTGELFF. The CDR3 coding sequence is TGTGCCAGCAGTGGAGCGAACACCGGGGAGCTGTTTTTT.